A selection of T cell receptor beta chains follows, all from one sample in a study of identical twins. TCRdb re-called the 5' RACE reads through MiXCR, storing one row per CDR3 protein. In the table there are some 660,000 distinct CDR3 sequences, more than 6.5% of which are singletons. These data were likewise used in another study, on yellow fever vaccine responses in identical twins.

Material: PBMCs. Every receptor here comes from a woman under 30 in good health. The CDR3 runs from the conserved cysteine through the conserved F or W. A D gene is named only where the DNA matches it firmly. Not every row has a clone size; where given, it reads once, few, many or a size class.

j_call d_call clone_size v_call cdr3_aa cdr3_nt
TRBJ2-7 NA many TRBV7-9 CASRTESGQYF TGTGCCAGCAGAACAGAGTCCGGGCAGTACTTC
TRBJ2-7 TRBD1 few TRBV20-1 CSARSTGVGHEQYF TGCAGTGCTAGGAGTACAGGGGTGGGCCACGAGCAGTACTTC
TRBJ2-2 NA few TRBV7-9 CASNTGLLNTGELFF TGTGCCAGCAACACAGGGTTACTTAACACCGGGGAGCTGTTTTTT
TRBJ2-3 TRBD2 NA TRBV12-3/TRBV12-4 CASIENSGGGTGTQYF TGTGCCAGCATCGAGAATTCGGGGGGGGGGACGGGTACGCAGTATTTT
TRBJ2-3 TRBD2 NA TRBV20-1 CSARTREGRVDTQYF TGCAGTGCTCGGACGCGGGAGGGCCGGGTGGATACGCAGTATTTT
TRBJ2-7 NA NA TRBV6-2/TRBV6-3 CASSGGILGYEQYF TGTGCCAGCAGTGGCGGGATCTTGGGGTACGAGCAGTACTTC
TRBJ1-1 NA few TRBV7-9 CASSLPTSGVGDTEAFF TGTGCCAGCAGCTTACCGACGAGCGGGGTGGGAGACACTGAAGCTTTCTTT
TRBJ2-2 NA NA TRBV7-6 CASSQRPVTGELFF TGTGCCAGCAGCCAGAGGCCCGTTACCGGGGAGCTGTTTTTT
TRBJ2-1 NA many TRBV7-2 CASSLGMTSSYNEQFF TGTGCCAGCAGCTTGGGCATGACGAGCTCCTACAATGAGCAGTTCTTC
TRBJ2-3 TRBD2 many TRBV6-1 CASRGTLLSGRGATTDTQYF TGTGCCAGCCGTGGAACGTTACTTAGCGGGAGGGGAGCTACCACAGATACGCAGTATTTT
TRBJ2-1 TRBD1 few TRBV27 CASSQNPGQRTYNEQFF TGTGCCAGCAGTCAGAACCCGGGACAGCGAACCTACAATGAGCAGTTCTTC
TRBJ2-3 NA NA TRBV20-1 CSWGAGVSDTQYF TGCAGCTGGGGGGCGGGAGTTTCAGATACGCAGTATTTT
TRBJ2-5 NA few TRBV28 CASSLVDQETQYF TGTGCCAGCAGTTTGGTGGACCAAGAGACCCAGTACTTC
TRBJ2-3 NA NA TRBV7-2 CASSFMVDTDTQYF TGTGCCAGCAGCTTTATGGTTGACACAGATACGCAGTATTTT
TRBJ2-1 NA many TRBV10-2 CASSVEQAYNEQFF TGCGCCAGCAGCGTGGAGCAGGCCTACAATGAGCAGTTCTTC
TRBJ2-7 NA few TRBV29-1 CSVEVAQLGEQYF TGCAGCGTTGAAGTGGCGCAGCTGGGAGAGCAGTACTTC
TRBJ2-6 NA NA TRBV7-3 CASSPRGRAGANVLTF TGTGCCAGCAGCCCTAGGGGGAGGGCTGGGGCCAACGTCCTGACTTTC
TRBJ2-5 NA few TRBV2 CASRKAPSRETQYF TGTGCCAGCAGGAAGGCCCCGAGCCGGGAGACCCAGTACTTC
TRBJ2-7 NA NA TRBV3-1 CASSQKATYEQYF TGTGCCAGCAGCCAAAAGGCTACCTACGAGCAGTACTTC
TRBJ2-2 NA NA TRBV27 CASSPPPTGLRLTGELFF TGTGCCAGCAGTCCCCCGCCAACAGGCCTTCGCCTCACCGGGGAGCTGTTTTTT
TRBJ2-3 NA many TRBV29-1 CSVDGGGSPDTQYF TGCAGCGTTGACGGGGGCGGGAGCCCAGATACGCAGTATTTT
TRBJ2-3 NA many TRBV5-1 CASSDRVWDTQYF TGCGCCAGCAGCGACCGGGTGTGGGATACGCAGTATTTT
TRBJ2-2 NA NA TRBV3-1 CASSPWDSNTGELFF TGTGCCAGCAGCCCCTGGGACTCTAACACCGGGGAGCTGTTTTTT
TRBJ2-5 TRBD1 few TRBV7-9 CASTITQGDRQETQYF TGTGCCAGCACCATAACCCAAGGGGACAGACAAGAGACCCAGTACTTC
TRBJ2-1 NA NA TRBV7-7 CASSLEQDHNEQFF TGTGCTAGCAGCTTAGAGCAGGACCACAATGAGCAGTTCTTC
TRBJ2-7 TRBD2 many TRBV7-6 CASSLSSLAGGRYF TGTGCCAGCAGCTTATCTAGTCTAGCGGGCGGACGGTACTTC
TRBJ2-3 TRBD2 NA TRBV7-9 CASSFLSLSGGLDTQYF TGTGCCAGCAGCTTTCTCTCCCTGAGCGGGGGCCTGGATACGCAGTATTTT
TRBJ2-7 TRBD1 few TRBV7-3 CASSAAGGLVYEQYF TGTGCCAGCAGCGCGGCAGGGGGCTTGGTCTACGAGCAGTACTTC
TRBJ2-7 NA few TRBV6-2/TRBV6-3 CASSNRLEQYF TGTGCCAGCAGTAACCGGCTGGAGCAGTACTTC
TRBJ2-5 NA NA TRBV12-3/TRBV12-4 CASSLLGAGETQYF TGTGCCAGCAGTTTACTGGGGGCGGGGGAGACCCAGTACTTC
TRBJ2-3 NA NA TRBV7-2 CASSLVRGTSDTQYF TGTGCCAGCAGCTTAGTGCGGGGGACATCAGATACGCAGTATTTT
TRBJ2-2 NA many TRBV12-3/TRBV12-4 CASSLLGFPGELFF TGTGCCAGCAGTTTACTGGGTTTTCCCGGGGAGCTGTTTTTT
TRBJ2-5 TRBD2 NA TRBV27 CASSPRGGSLETQYF TGTGCCAGCAGTCCGCGGGGGGGCTCGTTGGAGACCCAGTACTTC
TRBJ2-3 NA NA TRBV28 CASSLAQGAGDTQYF TGTGCCAGCAGTTTAGCTCAAGGGGCGGGAGATACGCAGTATTTT
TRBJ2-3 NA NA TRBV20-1 CSARIKPGDTQYF TGCAGTGCTAGAATCAAGCCTGGAGATACGCAGTATTTT
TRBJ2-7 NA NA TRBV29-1 CSVPGAYEQYF TGCAGCGTTCCAGGGGCCTACGAGCAGTACTTC
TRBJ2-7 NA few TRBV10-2 CASSEGGGVKYEQYF TGCGCCAGCAGTGAGGGTGGCGGTGTCAAATACGAGCAGTACTTC
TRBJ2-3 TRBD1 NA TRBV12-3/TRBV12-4 CASSQDRAHRTDTQYF TGTGCCAGCAGCCAGGACAGGGCACACCGAACAGATACGCAGTATTTT
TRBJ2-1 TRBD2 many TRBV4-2 CASSPSGFSYNEQFF TGTGCCAGCAGCCCTAGCGGGTTTTCCTACAATGAGCAGTTCTTC
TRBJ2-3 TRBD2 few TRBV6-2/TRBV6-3 CASSPGTSGRGDTQYF TGTGCCAGCAGTCCCGGGACTAGCGGGAGGGGAGATACGCAGTATTTT
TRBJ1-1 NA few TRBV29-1 CSVEGDLGTEAFF TGCAGCGTTGAAGGGGATTTAGGCACTGAAGCTTTCTTT
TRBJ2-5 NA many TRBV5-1 CASSSTGETQYF TGCGCCAGCAGCTCGACCGGGGAGACCCAGTACTTC
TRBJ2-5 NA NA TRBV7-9 CASSTQGFGETQYF TGTGCCAGCAGCACACAGGGATTTGGGGAGACCCAGTACTTC
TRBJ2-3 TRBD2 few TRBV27 CASRRLAGLSTDTQYF TGTGCCAGCAGAAGACTAGCGGGCCTTAGCACAGATACGCAGTATTTT
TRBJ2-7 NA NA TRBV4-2 CASSQLDSYEQYF TGTGCCAGCAGCCAACTCGATTCCTACGAGCAGTACTTC
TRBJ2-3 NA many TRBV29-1 CSVGGLVRTDTQYF TGCAGCGTCGGGGGTCTAGTTCGTACAGATACGCAGTATTTT
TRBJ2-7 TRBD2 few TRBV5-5 CASSSGGAFEQYF TGTGCCAGCAGCAGCGGGGGGGCGTTCGAGCAGTACTTC
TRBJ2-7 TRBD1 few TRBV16 CASSTGQGFSYEQYF TGTGCCAGCAGCACGGGACAGGGTTTCTCCTACGAGCAGTACTTC
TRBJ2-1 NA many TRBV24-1 CATSDTRDRRREASYNEQFF TGTGCCACCAGTGATACCCGGGACAGGAGACGGGAGGCCTCCTACAATGAGCAGTTCTTC
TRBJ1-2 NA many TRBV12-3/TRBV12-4 CASSFLTDYGYTF TGTGCCAGCAGTTTCCTGACAGACTATGGCTACACCTTC
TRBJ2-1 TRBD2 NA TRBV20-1 CSAKAGYAYNEQFF TGCAGTGCTAAAGCGGGGTATGCCTACAATGAGCAGTTCTTC
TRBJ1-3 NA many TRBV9 CASSAQGAGNTIYF TGTGCCAGCAGCGCGCAGGGAGCTGGAAACACCATATATTTT
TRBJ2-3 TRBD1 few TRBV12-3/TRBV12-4 CASSLARQGTDTQYF TGTGCCAGCAGTTTAGCGAGACAGGGTACAGATACGCAGTATTTT
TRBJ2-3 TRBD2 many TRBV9 CASSVGLATDTQYF TGTGCCAGCAGCGTAGGACTAGCAACAGATACGCAGTATTTT